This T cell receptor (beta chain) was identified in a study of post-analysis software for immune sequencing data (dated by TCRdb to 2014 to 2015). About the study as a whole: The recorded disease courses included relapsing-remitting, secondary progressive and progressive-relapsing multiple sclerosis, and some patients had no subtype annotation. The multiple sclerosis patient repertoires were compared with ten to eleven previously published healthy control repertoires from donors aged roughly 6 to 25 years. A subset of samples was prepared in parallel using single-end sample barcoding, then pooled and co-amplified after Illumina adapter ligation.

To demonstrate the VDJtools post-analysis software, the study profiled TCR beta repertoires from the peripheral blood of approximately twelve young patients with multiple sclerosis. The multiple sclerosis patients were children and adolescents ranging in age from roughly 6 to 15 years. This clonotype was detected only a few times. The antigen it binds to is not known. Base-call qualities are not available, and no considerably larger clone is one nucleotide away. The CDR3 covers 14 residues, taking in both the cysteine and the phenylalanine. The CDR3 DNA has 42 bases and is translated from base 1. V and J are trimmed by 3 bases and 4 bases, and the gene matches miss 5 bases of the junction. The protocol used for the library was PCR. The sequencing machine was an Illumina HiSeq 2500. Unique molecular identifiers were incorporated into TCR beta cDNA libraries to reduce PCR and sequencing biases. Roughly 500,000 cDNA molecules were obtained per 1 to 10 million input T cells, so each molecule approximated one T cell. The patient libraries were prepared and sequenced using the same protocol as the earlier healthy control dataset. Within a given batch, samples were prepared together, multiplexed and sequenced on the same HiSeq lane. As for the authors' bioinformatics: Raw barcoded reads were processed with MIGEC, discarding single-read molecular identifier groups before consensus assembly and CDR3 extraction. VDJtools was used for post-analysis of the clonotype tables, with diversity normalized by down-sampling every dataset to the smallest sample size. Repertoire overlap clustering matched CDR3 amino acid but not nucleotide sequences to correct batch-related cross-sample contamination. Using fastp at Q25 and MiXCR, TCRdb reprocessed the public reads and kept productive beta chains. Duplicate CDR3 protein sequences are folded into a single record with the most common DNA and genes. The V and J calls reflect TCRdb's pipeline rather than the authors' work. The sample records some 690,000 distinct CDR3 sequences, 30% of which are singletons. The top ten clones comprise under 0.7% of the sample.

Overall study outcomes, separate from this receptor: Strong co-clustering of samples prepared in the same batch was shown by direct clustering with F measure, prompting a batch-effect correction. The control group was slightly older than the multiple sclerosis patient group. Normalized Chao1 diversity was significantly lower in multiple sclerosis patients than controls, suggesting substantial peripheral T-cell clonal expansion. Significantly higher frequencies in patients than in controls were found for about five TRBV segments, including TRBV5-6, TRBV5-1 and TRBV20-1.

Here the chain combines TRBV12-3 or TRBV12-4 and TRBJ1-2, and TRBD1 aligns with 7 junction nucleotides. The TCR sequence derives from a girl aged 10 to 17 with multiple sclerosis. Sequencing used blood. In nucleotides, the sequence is TGTGCCAGCAGTTTGGGGGGACAGTTCTATGGCTACACCTTC. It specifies CASSLGGQFYGYTF.